The rows below give T cell receptor beta chains drawn from one sample of a study of cytomegalovirus exposure and HLA in healthy donors. Data came from immunoSEQ multiplex PCR; TCRdb stores just in-frame clones and leaves some out. The sample lists approximately 150,000 clones, about 75% seen once, with around 11% in the top ten. Sequencing input: PBMCs. These receptors all stem from a man aged 18 to 35 in good health and CMV-seropositive. The CDR3 runs from the conserved cysteine through the conserved F or W. D genes are given only for firm matches. A clone size is listed for some rows: how often the clone was seen (once, few, many), or a class if it is expanded.

D gene: NA
J gene: TRBJ2-1
V gene: TRBV5-1
clone size: NA
CDR3 DNA: TGCGCCAGCAGCTTGGAATCTCCAGGCCAGCAGTTCTTC
CDR3 protein: CASSLESPGQQFF

D gene: NA
J gene: TRBJ2-6
V gene: TRBV25-1
clone size: NA
CDR3 DNA: TGTGCCAGCTTGAGCAGGCACCACTCTGGGGCCAACGTCCTGACTTTC
CDR3 protein: CASLSRHHSGANVLTF

D gene: TRBD1
J gene: TRBJ2-7
V gene: TRBV7-2
clone size: few
CDR3 DNA: TGTGCCAGCAGCTTAATGGGACAGGGGATGTTGTACGAGCAGTACTTC
CDR3 protein: CASSLMGQGMLYEQYF

D gene: TRBD1
J gene: TRBJ2-1
V gene: TRBV28
clone size: NA
CDR3 DNA: TGTGCCAGCAGTTCGCCCTGGGACAGGGACAATGAGCAGTTCTTC
CDR3 protein: CASSSPWDRDNEQFF

D gene: TRBD1
J gene: TRBJ2-7
V gene: TRBV4-2
clone size: NA
CDR3 DNA: TGTGCCAGCAGCCATTCCTCCGGGACAGTATACGAGCAGTACTTC
CDR3 protein: CASSHSSGTVYEQYF

D gene: TRBD2
J gene: TRBJ2-7
V gene: TRBV7-8
clone size: NA
CDR3 DNA: TGTGCCAGCAGCTATTTTAGCGGGAGGAAGGACGAGCAGTACTTC
CDR3 protein: CASSYFSGRKDEQYF

D gene: TRBD2
J gene: TRBJ2-7
V gene: TRBV28
clone size: few
CDR3 DNA: TGTGCCAGCATGGCTAGCGGGAGGAGCTCCTACGAGCAGTACTTC
CDR3 protein: CASMASGRSSYEQYF

D gene: TRBD1
J gene: TRBJ1-2
V gene: TRBV9
clone size: NA
CDR3 DNA: TGTGCCAGCAGCGCGGGACAGCTCTATGGCTACACCTTC
CDR3 protein: CASSAGQLYGYTF

D gene: TRBD1
J gene: TRBJ1-1
V gene: TRBV11-1
clone size: NA
CDR3 DNA: TGTGCCAGCAGCTTAGATGGGACAGAATTTGAAGCTTTCTTT
CDR3 protein: CASSLDGTEFEAFF

D gene: NA
J gene: TRBJ2-5
V gene: TRBV29-1
clone size: NA
CDR3 DNA: TGCAGCGTTGAAGAGCGGGATGGTCGAGAGACCCAGTACTTC
CDR3 protein: CSVEERDGRETQYF

D gene: NA
J gene: TRBJ2-5
V gene: TRBV2
clone size: NA
CDR3 DNA: TGTGCCAGCAGTGAAGACACACATACGGAGACCCAGTACTTC
CDR3 protein: CASSEDTHTETQYF

D gene: TRBD1
J gene: TRBJ1-4
V gene: TRBV2
clone size: NA
CDR3 DNA: TGTGCCACCACGGACAGGTCAAATGAAAAACTGTTTTTT
CDR3 protein: CATTDRSNEKLFF

D gene: NA
J gene: TRBJ1-2
V gene: TRBV27
clone size: NA
CDR3 DNA: TGTGCCAGCAGTTTCGACAGACGATATGGCTACACCTTC
CDR3 protein: CASSFDRRYGYTF

D gene: NA
J gene: TRBJ1-5
V gene: TRBV19
clone size: NA
CDR3 DNA: TGTGCCAGTACTAATAGGGGTTACGGAAGCAATCAGCCCCAGCATTTT
CDR3 protein: CASTNRGYGSNQPQHF

D gene: NA
J gene: TRBJ2-7
V gene: TRBV9
clone size: NA
CDR3 DNA: TGTGCCAGCAGCCTAGATCTCTCCTACGAGCAGTACTTC
CDR3 protein: CASSLDLSYEQYF

D gene: TRBD1
J gene: TRBJ1-2
V gene: TRBV4-1
clone size: NA
CDR3 DNA: TGCGCCAGCAGCCACCGGGACAGAAACTATGGCTACACCTTC
CDR3 protein: CASSHRDRNYGYTF

D gene: TRBD2
J gene: TRBJ2-7
V gene: TRBV27
clone size: few
CDR3 DNA: TGTGCCAGCAGTATACGGACTAGCGGGAGTTTCGAGCAGTACTTC
CDR3 protein: CASSIRTSGSFEQYF

D gene: TRBD2
J gene: TRBJ2-5
V gene: TRBV29-1
clone size: once
CDR3 DNA: TGCAGCGTTGGGGGACTAGCGGTTGAGACCCAGTACTTC
CDR3 protein: CSVGGLAVETQYF

D gene: NA
J gene: TRBJ1-3
V gene: TRBV30
clone size: few
CDR3 DNA: TGTGCCTGGACCTTAGGGGCAGCAGGAAACACCATATATTTT
CDR3 protein: CAWTLGAAGNTIYF

D gene: TRBD1
J gene: TRBJ2-7
V gene: TRBV30
clone size: NA
CDR3 DNA: TGTGCCTGGATAGGACAGGGGAACTACGAGCAGTACTTC
CDR3 protein: CAWIGQGNYEQYF

D gene: TRBD1
J gene: TRBJ2-1
V gene: TRBV10-1
clone size: few
CDR3 DNA: TGCGCCAGCAGTGGGACAGGGGGGCGTGAGCAGTTCTTC
CDR3 protein: CASSGTGGREQFF

D gene: TRBD1
J gene: TRBJ1-1
V gene: TRBV29-1
clone size: once
CDR3 DNA: TGCAGCGTTCGCCTGGGACAGAGCTTAGAGAAATCCCTGAACACTGAAGCTTTCTTT
CDR3 protein: CSVRLGQSLEKSLNTEAFF

D gene: TRBD2
J gene: TRBJ2-7
V gene: TRBV19
clone size: NA
CDR3 DNA: TGTGCCAGTAGCACTAGCGGGAGACGCTACGAGCAGTACTTC
CDR3 protein: CASSTSGRRYEQYF

D gene: TRBD2
J gene: TRBJ2-7
V gene: TRBV6-1
clone size: NA
CDR3 DNA: TGTGCCAGCAGTGCCACTAGCGGGGGCTACGAGCAGTACTTC
CDR3 protein: CASSATSGGYEQYF

D gene: TRBD2
J gene: TRBJ2-7
V gene: TRBV2
clone size: NA
CDR3 DNA: TGTGCCCGCTCTGAGAGCGGGAGGGCCTCTGAGCAGTACTTC
CDR3 protein: CARSESGRASEQYF

D gene: NA
J gene: TRBJ1-1
V gene: TRBV18
clone size: NA
CDR3 DNA: TGTGCCAGCTCACTACAGGGACTGAACACTGAAGCTTTCTTT
CDR3 protein: CASSLQGLNTEAFF

D gene: NA
J gene: TRBJ1-2
V gene: TRBV28
clone size: once
CDR3 DNA: TGTGCCAGCACTCGAGACCCCCCCAACACTCCCGAGGACTATGGCTACACCTTC
CDR3 protein: CASTRDPPNTPEDYGYTF

D gene: NA
J gene: TRBJ2-7
V gene: TRBV27
clone size: NA
CDR3 DNA: TGTGCCAGCAGTTTACAGGGCGACTCCTACGAGCAGTACTTC
CDR3 protein: CASSLQGDSYEQYF

D gene: NA
J gene: TRBJ2-2
V gene: TRBV27
clone size: NA
CDR3 DNA: TGTGCCAGCAGTTTATTCACTCCTACTAGGTACACCGGGGAGCTGTTTTTT
CDR3 protein: CASSLFTPTRYTGELFF

D gene: NA
J gene: TRBJ1-1
V gene: TRBV15
clone size: NA
CDR3 DNA: TGTGCCACCAGCAGAGATAGATCCACTGAAGCTTTCTTT
CDR3 protein: CATSRDRSTEAFF

D gene: NA
J gene: TRBJ2-2
V gene: TRBV6-5
clone size: NA
CDR3 DNA: TGTGCCAGCAGTTACTCAGGACAGATAGGCGCCGGGGAGCTGTTTTTT
CDR3 protein: CASSYSGQIGAGELFF

D gene: NA
J gene: TRBJ2-3
V gene: TRBV18
clone size: NA
CDR3 DNA: TGTGCCAGCTCACTGGGCAGGGTTGAAACAGATACGCAGTATTTT
CDR3 protein: CASSLGRVETDTQYF

D gene: TRBD2
J gene: TRBJ2-1
V gene: TRBV4-2
clone size: few
CDR3 DNA: TGTGCCAGCAGCCAAGCAGAGACTAGCGGATACAATGAGCAGTTCTTC
CDR3 protein: CASSQAETSGYNEQFF

D gene: NA
J gene: TRBJ2-5
V gene: TRBV18
clone size: once
CDR3 DNA: TGTGCCAGCTCACCATGGACACGAGAAAAAGAGACCCAGTACTTC
CDR3 protein: CASSPWTREKETQYF

D gene: TRBD1
J gene: TRBJ2-7
V gene: TRBV2
clone size: few
CDR3 DNA: TGTGCCAACAGGAGGACAGGGGGGGACAAATACCCCTACGAGCAGTACTTC
CDR3 protein: CANRRTGGDKYPYEQYF

D gene: NA
J gene: TRBJ1-4
V gene: TRBV15
clone size: NA
CDR3 DNA: TGTGCCACCAGCAGAGGGCCGGGGGTCAATGAAAAACTGTTTTTT
CDR3 protein: CATSRGPGVNEKLFF

D gene: NA
J gene: TRBJ1-5
V gene: TRBV5-8
clone size: few
CDR3 DNA: TGTGCCAGCAGCCCCTTCGATCAGCCCCAGCATTTT
CDR3 protein: CASSPFDQPQHF

D gene: NA
J gene: TRBJ2-1
V gene: TRBV28
clone size: NA
CDR3 DNA: TGTGCCAGCCGTGAGCGACCGGGGTACAATGAGCAGTTCTTC
CDR3 protein: CASRERPGYNEQFF

D gene: NA
J gene: TRBJ2-3
V gene: TRBV7-9
clone size: NA
CDR3 DNA: TGTGCCAGCAGCCCGACCCTAATGAGGGAGGTGTTCACAGATACGCAGTATTTT
CDR3 protein: CASSPTLMREVFTDTQYF

D gene: NA
J gene: TRBJ2-7
V gene: TRBV28
clone size: NA
CDR3 DNA: TGTGCCAGCAGTTTAGGCGGGACCTACGAGCAGTACTTC
CDR3 protein: CASSLGGTYEQYF

D gene: TRBD2
J gene: TRBJ2-3
V gene: TRBV19
clone size: NA
CDR3 DNA: TGTGCCAGTAGTATAAGGACTAGCGGTTTGGATACGCAGTATTTT
CDR3 protein: CASSIRTSGLDTQYF

D gene: TRBD1
J gene: TRBJ1-2
V gene: TRBV25-1
clone size: NA
CDR3 DNA: TGTGCCAGCAGAAGGGACAGACCTAACTATGGCTACACCTTC
CDR3 protein: CASRRDRPNYGYTF

D gene: TRBD2
J gene: TRBJ2-7
V gene: TRBV19
clone size: NA
CDR3 DNA: TGTGCCAGTCACCCCGGGGAGGGCTACGAGCAGTACTTC
CDR3 protein: CASHPGEGYEQYF

D gene: NA
J gene: TRBJ1-1
V gene: TRBV7-9
clone size: NA
CDR3 DNA: TGTGCCAGCAGCGGAGGAGGGGGGGCGCGAGCTGAAGCTTTCTTT
CDR3 protein: CASSGGGGARAEAFF